The rows below give T cell receptor beta chains drawn from one sample of a study of cytomegalovirus exposure and HLA in healthy donors. TCRdb's table, derived via immunoSEQ multiplex PCR, lists solely in-frame clones and lacks some. The table has about 140,000 clones, 80% seen once; the top ten hold less than 3%. The sample was PBMCs. The source is a man aged 45-60 years in good health and CMV-seronegative. The CDR3 runs from the conserved cysteine through the conserved F or W. D genes are given only for firm matches. The size of a clone is reported for some rows only, either as once, few or many, or as a class for expanded clones.

>.|TRBV5-6|.|TRBJ2-7
TGTGCCAGCAGCTACCGGGGCCTTCAACAGGGCCCTCGAAGAGAGCAGTACTTC
CASSYRGLQQGPRREQYF
>.|TRBV19|.|TRBJ2-2
TGTGCCAGTAGTATACCCTCCCCAGGATTAACCCAGCACACGGGGGAGCTGTTTTTT
CASSIPSPGLTQHTGELFF
>.|TRBV6-1|.|TRBJ1-4
TGTGCCAGCAGTGAAGCACGGGGGGCAACTAATGAAAAACTGTTTTTT
CASSEARGATNEKLFF
>.|TRBV4-1|TRBD2|TRBJ2-7
TGCGCCAGCAGCCCCTCGGGGACTAGCGGGAGCGTCTACGAGCAGTACTTC
CASSPSGTSGSVYEQYF
>once|TRBV30|TRBD1|TRBJ1-1
TGTGCCTGGGCGGGACAGCTGAACACTGAAGCTTTCTTT
CAWAGQLNTEAFF
>.|TRBV9|.|TRBJ1-5
TGTGCCAGCAGCCTTAAACCGGGTAGCAATCAGCCCCAGCATTTT
CASSLKPGSNQPQHF
>.|TRBV6-5|.|TRBJ1-2
TGTGCCAGCAGGTCGGGTAACTATGGCTACACCTTC
CASRSGNYGYTF
>.|TRBV7-3|TRBD1|TRBJ1-1
TGTGCCAGCAGCCCGGACAGGGCCACTGAAGCTTTCTTT
CASSPDRATEAFF
>.|TRBV2|.|TRBJ1-5
TGTGCCAGCAGTGAACCCAGGTTTAGCAATCAGCCCCAGCATTTT
CASSEPRFSNQPQHF
>.|TRBV9|TRBD2|TRBJ2-1
TGTGCCAGCAGCGTAGACCGGATTACTAGCGACTACAATGAGCAGTTCTTC
CASSVDRITSDYNEQFF
>.|TRBV7-8|.|TRBJ1-1
TGTGCCAGCAGCTTAGTTCAGGGAACTGAAGCTTTCTTT
CASSLVQGTEAFF
>.|TRBV7-9|.|TRBJ1-5
TGTGCCAGCAGCCTACAGGGTCCGAGTGGCAATCAGCCCCAGCATTTT
CASSLQGPSGNQPQHF
>.|TRBV18|TRBD2|TRBJ2-1
TGTGCCAGCTCACCCTCTAGCGGGAGGGCCGGAGAGCAGTTCTTC
CASSPSSGRAGEQFF
>.|TRBV4-1|TRBD1|TRBJ2-5
TGCGCCAGCAGCCAAGTTCAGGGGGCAGGGGAGACCCAGTACTTC
CASSQVQGAGETQYF
>.|TRBV6-1|TRBD1|TRBJ1-2
TGTGCCAGCAGTGAAGGGGGCGGACAGGTCTATGGCTACACCTTC
CASSEGGGQVYGYTF
>.|TRBV28|.|TRBJ2-3
TGTGCCAGTCGCGGGGTCACAGATACGCAGTATTTT
CASRGVTDTQYF
>once|TRBV10-3|.|TRBJ1-5
TGTGCCATCATGGGCACGGGCAATCAGCCCCAGCATTTT
CAIMGTGNQPQHF
>once|TRBV6-5|TRBD2|TRBJ2-1
TGTGCCAGCGGGGAGGGAGGGCTCGGGTACAATGAGCAGTTCTTC
CASGEGGLGYNEQFF
>.|TRBV2|.|TRBJ1-2
TGTGCCAGCAGTGAACTTCGACAGCAAACCTATGGCTACACCTTC
CASSELRQQTYGYTF
>once|TRBV5-1|TRBD1|TRBJ1-4
TGCGCCAGCAGCTTGGAGCCAGGGGGGAATGAAAAACTGTTTTTT
CASSLEPGGNEKLFF
>.|TRBV11-2|TRBD1|TRBJ2-5
TGTGCCAGCAGCTCCGGGACAGGGCGGAAAGAGACCCAGTACTTC
CASSSGTGRKETQYF
>.|TRBV6-5|TRBD2|TRBJ2-7
TGTGCCAGCAGTTGGGGGGAGGGGAGGGGTAAGGACGAGCAGTACTTC
CASSWGEGRGKDEQYF
>.|TRBV29-1|.|TRBJ2-7
TGCAGCGTTTTAGCGAACGGGGTCTCCTACGAGCAGTACTTC
CSVLANGVSYEQYF
>.|TRBV19|TRBD1|TRBJ1-6
TGTGCCAGTAGCCCACAGGGGGCATGGAATTCACCCCTCCACTTT
CASSPQGAWNSPLHF
>.|TRBV5-1|.|TRBJ1-1
TGCGCCAGCAGCGCTCTAGGCACTGAAGCTTTCTTT
CASSALGTEAFF
>.|TRBV7-3|TRBD2|TRBJ2-3
TGTGCCAGCAGCTTGGGAGCGGGGGACAGCACAGATACGCAGTATTTT
CASSLGAGDSTDTQYF
>.|TRBV7-8|.|TRBJ1-6
TGTGCCAGCAGCTCAGGAACCTATAATTCACCCCTCCACTTT
CASSSGTYNSPLHF
>.|TRBV7-3|.|TRBJ2-1
TGTGCCAGCAGCTCCAAACGGGGCGGGAATGACCAGTTCTTC
CASSSKRGGNDQFF
>.|TRBV9|.|TRBJ1-5
TGTGCCAGCAGCGGCCAGATTGGCAATCAGCCCCAGCATTTT
CASSGQIGNQPQHF
>few|TRBV7-3|.|TRBJ1-1
TGTGCCAGCAGCCCTCAACCGGGCACTGAAGCTTTCTTT
CASSPQPGTEAFF
>.|TRBV7-9|TRBD1|TRBJ1-1
TGTGCCAGCAGCTTAGGGGACAGGGAAGCTGAAGCTTTCTTT
CASSLGDREAEAFF
>.|TRBV15|.|TRBJ2-7
TGTGCCACCAGCGCCGGGGGGCTCCCGAGAAGTTACGAGCAGTACTTC
CATSAGGLPRSYEQYF
>.|TRBV5-1|TRBD2|TRBJ2-2
TGCGCCAGCAGCTTGAGCGGGAGGGCCATCGGGGAGCTGTTTTTT
CASSLSGRAIGELFF
>once|TRBV11-3|TRBD1|TRBJ2-5
TGTGCCAGCAGCTTAGATGGCAGGGGGCAAGAGACCCAGTACTTC
CASSLDGRGQETQYF
>.|TRBV28|TRBD1|TRBJ2-7
TGTGCCAGCAGGGGCGAGACAGGGGGCGTGCACGAGCAGTACTTC
CASRGETGGVHEQYF
>.|TRBV12-5|.|TRBJ2-5
TGTGCTAGTGGTTCGACGAATCGACAGGCGGAGACCCAGTACTTC
CASGSTNRQAETQYF
>.|TRBV5-4|TRBD1|TRBJ2-1
TGTGCCAGCAGCCCGACAGGGGGCTTCAATGAGCAGTTCTTC
CASSPTGGFNEQFF
>once|TRBV7-8|TRBD1|TRBJ2-7
TGTGCCAGCAGCTTACTGGGACAGGGGGGTTACGAGCAGTACTTC
CASSLLGQGGYEQYF
>.|TRBV6-6|TRBD1|TRBJ1-5
TGTGCCAGCAGTTACGGGGGGACAGATAGCAATCAGCCCCAGCATTTT
CASSYGGTDSNQPQHF
>.|TRBV30|TRBD1|TRBJ1-5
TGTGCCTGGAGTGTTCAGGGGGTCCAGCCCCAGCATTTT
CAWSVQGVQPQHF
>few|TRBV29-1|TRBD1|TRBJ1-4
TGCAGCGTCCAGAGGGGACAGGGGTTAGGAGAAAAACTGTTTTTT
CSVQRGQGLGEKLFF
>.|TRBV28|TRBD1|TRBJ1-1
TGTGCCAGCAGTTCAATCACAGGGGGCGGCACTGAAGCTTTCTTT
CASSSITGGGTEAFF
>.|TRBV5-6|TRBD1|TRBJ1-2
TGTGCCAGCAGCTCCGGACAGGGGGCAGCCCCACTACCTAACTATGGCTACACCTTC
CASSSGQGAAPLPNYGYTF
>.|TRBV7-3|TRBD1|TRBJ2-7
TGTGCCAGCAGCTTAGGGGGATCGGGACAGGGGAACGAGCAGTACTTC
CASSLGGSGQGNEQYF
>.|TRBV27|TRBD1|TRBJ2-1
TGTGCCAGCAGTTTCCCCCGCCCCCGGACAGGGGTGAATGAGCAGTTCTTC
CASSFPRPRTGVNEQFF
>.|TRBV19|.|TRBJ1-4
TGTGCCAGTAGTAGCCAGTCCGCAACTAATGAAAAACTGTTTTTT
CASSSQSATNEKLFF
>.|TRBV4-2|TRBD1|TRBJ1-2
TGTGCCAGCAGCCAGGAAACAGGGGAGATGGGCTATGGCTACACCTTC
CASSQETGEMGYGYTF
>.|TRBV15|.|TRBJ1-4
TGTGCCACCAGCAGGGGGAGTGAAGAAAAACTGTTTTTT
CATSRGSEEKLFF
>.|TRBV5-4|.|TRBJ1-1
TGTGCCAGCAGCGGGCAGGTGGAGCGGACTGAAGCTTTCTTT
CASSGQVERTEAFF
>few|TRBV19|.|TRBJ1-3
TGTGCCAGTACCCCGGGAGAGGTTGCTGGAAACACCATATATTTT
CASTPGEVAGNTIYF
>.|TRBV19|TRBD1|TRBJ2-6
TGTGCCAGTAGTATTCAAGGCAGGGGGCTTACTGGGGCCAACGTCCTGACTTTC
CASSIQGRGLTGANVLTF
>.|TRBV30|.|TRBJ1-3
TGTGCCTGGGATAGGGGATCTGGAAACACCATATATTTT
CAWDRGSGNTIYF
>.|TRBV6-1|.|TRBJ1-5
TGTGCCAGCAGTGAACTCGGGGGGAAGGGTCAGCCCCAGCATTTT
CASSELGGKGQPQHF
>.|TRBV7-9|.|TRBJ1-5
TGTTCCAGCAGCTTTGGGGGGGGGCCCCAGCATTTT
CSSSFGGGPQHF
>.|TRBV9|.|TRBJ1-4
TGTGCCAGCAGCGTAGGCGACAGGCAATTTGCAACTAATGAAAAACTGTTTTTT
CASSVGDRQFATNEKLFF
>.|TRBV29-1|.|TRBJ2-7
TGCAGCGTTGAACGGGATGACCGAAGGGACGAGCAGTACTTC
CSVERDDRRDEQYF
>.|TRBV14|TRBD2|TRBJ2-5
TGTGCCAGCAGCCAATACCTGTCGGGCCTAGCGGAAGAGACCCAGTACTTC
CASSQYLSGLAEETQYF
>few|TRBV7-9|TRBD1|TRBJ1-4
TGTGCCAGCAGCTTGAACAGGGGGGAAGGTACTAATGAAAAACTGTTTTTT
CASSLNRGEGTNEKLFF
>.|TRBV12-5|.|TRBJ2-2
TGTGCTAGTGGTCCCCACCCGAAAGGGACACTGAACACCGGGGAGCTGTTTTTT
CASGPHPKGTLNTGELFF